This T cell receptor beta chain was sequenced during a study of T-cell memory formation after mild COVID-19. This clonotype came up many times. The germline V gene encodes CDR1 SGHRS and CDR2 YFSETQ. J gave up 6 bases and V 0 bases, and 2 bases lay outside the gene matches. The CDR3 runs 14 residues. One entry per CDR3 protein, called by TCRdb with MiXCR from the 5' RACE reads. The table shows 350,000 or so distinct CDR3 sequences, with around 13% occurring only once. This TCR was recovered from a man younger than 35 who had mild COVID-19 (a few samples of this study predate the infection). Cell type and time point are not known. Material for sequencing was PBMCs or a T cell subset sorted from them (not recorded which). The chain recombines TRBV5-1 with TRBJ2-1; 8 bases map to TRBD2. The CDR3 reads CASSLGGGSNEQFF. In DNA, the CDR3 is TGCGCCAGCAGCTTGGGCGGGGGGTCCAATGAGCAGTTCTTC.